These T cell receptor beta chains were read from a single sample in a study of regulatory T cells in long-lasting Graves disease. TCRdb fed the multiplex PCR reads into MiXCR, producing one record per CDR3 protein. The sample includes 450,000 to 700,000 distinct CDR3 sequences, approximately 12% of them seen just once. This same sample was also taken into another study, of T cells in Graves' hyperthyroidism and ophthalmopathy.

The sample consisted of peripheral blood mononuclear cells (PBMCs), taken at new diagnosis, from a patient treated with antithyroid drugs. The source of these receptors is a man younger than 40 with Graves disease. The CDR3 runs from the conserved cysteine through the conserved F or W. The order of the fields is clone size, CDR3 length, D gene, V gene, J gene, CDR3 DNA, CDR3 protein. A D gene is named only where the DNA matches it firmly. Clone size, where shown, is once, few, many, or a class for clones that have expanded.

clone_size: many
cdr3_length: 15
d_call: TRBD1
v_call: TRBV3-1
j_call: TRBJ1-2
cdr3_nt: TGTGCCAGCAGCCAAGAGGAGGGGGCGCGCCGGGGCTACACCTTC
cdr3_aa: CASSQEEGARRGYTF

clone_size: many
cdr3_length: 17
d_call: TRBD2
v_call: TRBV4-1
j_call: TRBJ2-3
cdr3_nt: TGCGCCAGCAGCCAAGGCCCTTTGGCGGGAGTAGCAGATACGCAGTATTTT
cdr3_aa: CASSQGPLAGVADTQYF

clone_size: many
cdr3_length: 14
d_call: NA
v_call: TRBV3-1
j_call: TRBJ2-5
cdr3_nt: TGTGCCAGCAGCCAACGGCGGAACGAAGAGACCCAGTACTTC
cdr3_aa: CASSQRRNEETQYF

clone_size: many
cdr3_length: 14
d_call: NA
v_call: TRBV7-9
j_call: TRBJ2-3
cdr3_nt: TGTGCCAGCAGCTTAGATCGACTCACAGATACGCAGTATTTT
cdr3_aa: CASSLDRLTDTQYF

clone_size: NA
cdr3_length: 14
d_call: NA
v_call: TRBV7-2
j_call: TRBJ2-3
cdr3_nt: TGTGCCAGCAACCAACGGGTAGGCACAGATACGCAGTATTTT
cdr3_aa: CASNQRVGTDTQYF

clone_size: few
cdr3_length: 14
d_call: NA
v_call: TRBV10-2
j_call: TRBJ2-7
cdr3_nt: TGCGCCAGCAGAGAACAGGGAATTAGGAGCGAGCAGTACTTC
cdr3_aa: CASREQGIRSEQYF

clone_size: NA
cdr3_length: 14
d_call: TRBD2
v_call: TRBV19
j_call: TRBJ2-2
cdr3_nt: TGTGCCAGTAGTCCGGCGACTAGCTCCGGGGAGCTGTTTTTT
cdr3_aa: CASSPATSSGELFF

clone_size: NA
cdr3_length: 12
d_call: NA
v_call: TRBV11-2
j_call: TRBJ2-7
cdr3_nt: TGTGCCAGCAGCCAGACAGACTTTATTCAGTACTTC
cdr3_aa: CASSQTDFIQYF

clone_size: few
cdr3_length: 16
d_call: NA
v_call: TRBV18
j_call: TRBJ2-5
cdr3_nt: TGTGCCAGCTCACCCACACGATTGGACAGACAAGAGACCCAGTACTTC
cdr3_aa: CASSPTRLDRQETQYF

clone_size: many
cdr3_length: 13
d_call: NA
v_call: TRBV13
j_call: TRBJ2-3
cdr3_nt: TGTGCCAGCCGACCCGCTAGCACAGATACGCAGTATTTT
cdr3_aa: CASRPASTDTQYF

clone_size: few
cdr3_length: 13
d_call: NA
v_call: TRBV27
j_call: TRBJ2-7
cdr3_nt: TGTGCCAGCTGGACAGCCAGCACCTACGAGCAGTACTTC
cdr3_aa: CASWTASTYEQYF

clone_size: many
cdr3_length: 15
d_call: NA
v_call: TRBV5-1
j_call: TRBJ2-1
cdr3_nt: TGCGCCAGCAGCTTGATGGCAGATCGCGTCGATGAGCAGTTCTTC
cdr3_aa: CASSLMADRVDEQFF

clone_size: few
cdr3_length: 16
d_call: NA
v_call: TRBV5-5
j_call: TRBJ1-1
cdr3_nt: TGTGCCAGCAGCTTGGAGGGGCAGCCCTTGAACACTGAAGCTTTCTTT
cdr3_aa: CASSLEGQPLNTEAFF

clone_size: NA
cdr3_length: 15
d_call: NA
v_call: TRBV9
j_call: TRBJ2-2
cdr3_nt: TGTGCCAGCAGCGCTGCTAATACCTACACCGGGGAGCTGTTTTTT
cdr3_aa: CASSAANTYTGELFF

clone_size: NA
cdr3_length: 17
d_call: TRBD1
v_call: TRBV7-3
j_call: TRBJ2-1
cdr3_nt: TGTGCCAGCAGCTTAAAGAGGAGAGGGGGCCGCTACTATGAGCAGTTCTTC
cdr3_aa: CASSLKRRGGRYYEQFF

clone_size: many
cdr3_length: 14
d_call: NA
v_call: TRBV12-3/TRBV12-4
j_call: TRBJ2-3
cdr3_nt: TGTGCCAGCAGTTTCGCGGGGACCACAGATACGCAGTATTTT
cdr3_aa: CASSFAGTTDTQYF

clone_size: many
cdr3_length: 15
d_call: NA
v_call: TRBV5-1
j_call: TRBJ2-5
cdr3_nt: TGCGCCAGCAGCTTGGCCCAGGGTTCGGGAGAGACCCAGTACTTC
cdr3_aa: CASSLAQGSGETQYF

clone_size: many
cdr3_length: 14
d_call: NA
v_call: TRBV12-3/TRBV12-4
j_call: TRBJ1-5
cdr3_nt: TGTGCCAGCAGTTTAGGACTTACAAATCAGCCCCAGCATTTT
cdr3_aa: CASSLGLTNQPQHF

clone_size: few
cdr3_length: 17
d_call: TRBD2
v_call: TRBV20-1
j_call: TRBJ2-7
cdr3_nt: TGCAGTGCCCTTGGGGGTAGCGGGCAAGGGACTCGAGACGAGCAGTACTTC
cdr3_aa: CSALGGSGQGTRDEQYF

clone_size: few
cdr3_length: 16
d_call: NA
v_call: TRBV7-9
j_call: TRBJ1-1
cdr3_nt: TGTGCCAGCAGCCGCGGGGGTTTCCCAATGAACACTGAAGCTTTCTTT
cdr3_aa: CASSRGGFPMNTEAFF